This T cell receptor (beta chain) is drawn from a study of response to subunit inactivated influenza vaccine. Study-wide findings and caveats: Authors suggested that a seasonal influenza vaccination recruits few new T cells each time.

In germline, CDR1 is SEHNR, CDR2 FQNEAQ (reference sequence). The CDR3 extends over 17 amino acids. The ends lost 2 bases at V and 2 bases at J; junction bases unmatched: 11. This clonotype was seen more than once but under ten times. Its antigen is unknown. TCRdb called the RT-PCR reads again in MiXCR, with one record for every CDR3 protein. The table lists 400,000 to 650,000 distinct CDR3 sequences, roughly 7.9% of them singletons. The sequence was obtained from a man aged 50 to 69 who received an inactivated influenza vaccine. The chain is built from TRBV7-9 and TRBJ1-2; 7 bases agree with TRBD1. The sequences come from PBMCs from blood, collected less than 30 months after vaccination. The CDR3 sequence: CASSLTLDRFGNYGYTF. CDR3 nucleotides: TGTGCCAGCAGCTTAACCTTGGACAGGTTCGGCAACTATGGCTACACCTTC.